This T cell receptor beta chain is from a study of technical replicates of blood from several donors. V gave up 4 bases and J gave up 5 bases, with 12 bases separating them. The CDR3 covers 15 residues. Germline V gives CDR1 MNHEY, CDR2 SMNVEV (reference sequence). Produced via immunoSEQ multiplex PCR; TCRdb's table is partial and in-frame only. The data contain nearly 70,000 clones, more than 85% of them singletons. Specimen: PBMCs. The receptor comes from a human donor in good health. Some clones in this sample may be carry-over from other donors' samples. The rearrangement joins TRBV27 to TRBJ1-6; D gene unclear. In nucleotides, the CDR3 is TGTGCCAGCAGTTATTTATACAGAAATAATTCACCCCTCCACTTT. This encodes CASSYLYRNNSPLHF.